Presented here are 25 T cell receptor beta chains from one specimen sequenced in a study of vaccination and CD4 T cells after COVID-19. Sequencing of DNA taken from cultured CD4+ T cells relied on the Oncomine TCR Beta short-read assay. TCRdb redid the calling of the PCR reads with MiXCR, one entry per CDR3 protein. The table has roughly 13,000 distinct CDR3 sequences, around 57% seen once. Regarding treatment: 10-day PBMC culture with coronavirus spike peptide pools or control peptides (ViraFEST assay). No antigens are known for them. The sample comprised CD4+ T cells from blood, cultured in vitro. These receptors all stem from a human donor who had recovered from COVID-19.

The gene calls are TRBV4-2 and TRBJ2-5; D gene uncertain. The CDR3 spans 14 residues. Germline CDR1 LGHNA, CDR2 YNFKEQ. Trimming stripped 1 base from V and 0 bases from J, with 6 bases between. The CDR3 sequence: CASSQVGDQETQYF. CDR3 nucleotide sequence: TGTGCCAGCAGCCAAGTCGGAGACCAAGAGACCCAGTACTTC.

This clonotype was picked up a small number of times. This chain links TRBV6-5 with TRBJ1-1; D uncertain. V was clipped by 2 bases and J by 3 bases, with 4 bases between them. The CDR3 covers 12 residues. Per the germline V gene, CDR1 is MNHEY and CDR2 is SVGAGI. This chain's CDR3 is CASSYRDTEAFF. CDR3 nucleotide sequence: TGTGCCAGCAGTTACCGGGACACTGAAGCTTTCTTT.

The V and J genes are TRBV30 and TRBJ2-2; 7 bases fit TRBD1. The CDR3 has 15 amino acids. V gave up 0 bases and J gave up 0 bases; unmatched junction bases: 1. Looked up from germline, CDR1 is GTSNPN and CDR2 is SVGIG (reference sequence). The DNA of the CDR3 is TGTGCCTGGAGTGTAACAGGGGCGAACACCGGGGAGCTGTTTTTT. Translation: CAWSVTGANTGELFF.

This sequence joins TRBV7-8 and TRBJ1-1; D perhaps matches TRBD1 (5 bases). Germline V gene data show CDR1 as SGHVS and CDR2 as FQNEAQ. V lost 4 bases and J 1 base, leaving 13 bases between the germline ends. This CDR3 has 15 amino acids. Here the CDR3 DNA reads TGTGCCAGCAGCTACTCCTATACAGGGAACACTGAAGCTTTCTTT. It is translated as CASSYSYTGNTEAFF.

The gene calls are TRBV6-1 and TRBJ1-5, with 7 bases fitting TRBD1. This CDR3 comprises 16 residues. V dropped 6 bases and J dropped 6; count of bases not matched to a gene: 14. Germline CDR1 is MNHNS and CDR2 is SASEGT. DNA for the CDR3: TGTGCCAGCAGAGCACAGGGGTCCGCAGCCAGTCAGCCCCAGCATTTT. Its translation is CASRAQGSAASQPQHF.

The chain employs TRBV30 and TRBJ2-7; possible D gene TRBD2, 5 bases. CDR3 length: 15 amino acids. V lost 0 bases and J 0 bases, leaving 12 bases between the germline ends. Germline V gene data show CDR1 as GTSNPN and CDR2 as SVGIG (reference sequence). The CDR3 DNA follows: TGTGCCTGGAGTGTAAAGCGGACGGTCTCCTACGAGCAGTACTTC. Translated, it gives CAWSVKRTVSYEQYF.

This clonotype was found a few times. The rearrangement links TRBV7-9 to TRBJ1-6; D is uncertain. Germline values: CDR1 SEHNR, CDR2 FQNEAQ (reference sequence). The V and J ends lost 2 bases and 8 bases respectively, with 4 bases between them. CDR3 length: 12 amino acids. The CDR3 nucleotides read TGTGCCAGCAGCTTACGGGATTCACCCCTCCACTTT. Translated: CASSLRDSPLHF.

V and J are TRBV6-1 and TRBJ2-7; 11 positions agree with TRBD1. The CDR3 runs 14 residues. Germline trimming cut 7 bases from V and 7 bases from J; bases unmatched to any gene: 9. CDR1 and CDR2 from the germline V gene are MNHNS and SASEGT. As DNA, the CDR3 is TGTGCCAGCACCACTGGACAGGGGGCGAGGGAGCAGTACTTC. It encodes CASTTGQGAREQYF.

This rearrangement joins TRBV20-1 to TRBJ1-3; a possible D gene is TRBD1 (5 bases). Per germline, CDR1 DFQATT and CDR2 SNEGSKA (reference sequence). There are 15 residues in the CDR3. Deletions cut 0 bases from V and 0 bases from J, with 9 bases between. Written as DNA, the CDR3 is TGCAGTGCTAGAGAGGGGGGAAGCTCTGGAAACACCATATATTTT. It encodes CSAREGGSSGNTIYF.

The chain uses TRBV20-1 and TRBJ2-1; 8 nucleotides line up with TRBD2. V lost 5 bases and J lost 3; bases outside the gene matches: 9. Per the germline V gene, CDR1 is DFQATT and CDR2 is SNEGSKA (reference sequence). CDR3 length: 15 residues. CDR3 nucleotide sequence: TGCAGTGCTGGACCAAGCGGGAGAAGCTACAATGAGCAGTTCTTC. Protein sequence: CSAGPSGRSYNEQFF.

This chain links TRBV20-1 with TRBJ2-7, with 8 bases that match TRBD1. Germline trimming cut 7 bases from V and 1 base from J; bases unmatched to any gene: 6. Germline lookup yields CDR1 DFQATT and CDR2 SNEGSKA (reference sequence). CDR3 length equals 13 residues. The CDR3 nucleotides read TGCAGTGTGGGGGACAGGCAATCCTACGAGCAGTACTTC. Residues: CSVGDRQSYEQYF.

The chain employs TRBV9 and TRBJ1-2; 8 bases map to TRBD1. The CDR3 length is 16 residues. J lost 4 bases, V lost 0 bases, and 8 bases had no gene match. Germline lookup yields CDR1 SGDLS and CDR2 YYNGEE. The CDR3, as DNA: TGTGCCAGCAGCGTAGACAGGACAGGGATAGGCTATGGCTACACCTTC. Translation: CASSVDRTGIGYGYTF.

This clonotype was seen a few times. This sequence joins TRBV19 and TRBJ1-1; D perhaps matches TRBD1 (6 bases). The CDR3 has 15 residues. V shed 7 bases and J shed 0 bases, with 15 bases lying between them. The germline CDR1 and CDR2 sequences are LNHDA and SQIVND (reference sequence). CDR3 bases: TGTGCCAGTACCCCCCCCGGGGGCATGAACACTGAAGCTTTCTTT. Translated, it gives CASTPPGGMNTEAFF.

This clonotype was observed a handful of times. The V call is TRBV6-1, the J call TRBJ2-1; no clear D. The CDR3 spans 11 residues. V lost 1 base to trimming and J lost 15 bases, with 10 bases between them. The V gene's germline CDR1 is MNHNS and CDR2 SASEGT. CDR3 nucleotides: TGTGCCAGCAGTGAAGGATCAACCCCGTTCTTC. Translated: CASSEGSTPFF.

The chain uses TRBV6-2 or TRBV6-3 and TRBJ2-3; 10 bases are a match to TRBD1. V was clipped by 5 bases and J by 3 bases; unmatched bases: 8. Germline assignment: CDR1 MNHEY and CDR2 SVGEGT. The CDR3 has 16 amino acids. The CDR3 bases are TGTGCCAGCAGTCACCGGGACAGGGGCTCAACAGATACGCAGTATTTT. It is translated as CASSHRDRGSTDTQYF.

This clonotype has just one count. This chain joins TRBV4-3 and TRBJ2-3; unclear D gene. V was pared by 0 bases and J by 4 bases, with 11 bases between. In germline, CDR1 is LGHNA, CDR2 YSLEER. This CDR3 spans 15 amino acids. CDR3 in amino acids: CASSQDPAASDTQYF. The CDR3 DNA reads TGCGCCAGCAGCCAAGACCCGGCCGCTTCAGATACGCAGTATTTT.

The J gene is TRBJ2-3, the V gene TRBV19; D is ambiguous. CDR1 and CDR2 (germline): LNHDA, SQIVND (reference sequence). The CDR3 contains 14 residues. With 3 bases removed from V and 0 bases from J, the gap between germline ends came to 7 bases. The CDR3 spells CASSMLISTDTQYF. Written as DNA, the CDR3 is TGTGCCAGTAGTATGCTTATTAGCACAGATACGCAGTATTTT. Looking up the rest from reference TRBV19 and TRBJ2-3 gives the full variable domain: DGGITQSPKYLFRKEGQNVTLSCEQNLNHDAMYWYRQDPGQGLRLIYYSQIVNDFQKGDIAEGYSVSREKKESFPLTVTSAQKNPTAFYLCASSMLISTDTQYFGPGTRLTVL.

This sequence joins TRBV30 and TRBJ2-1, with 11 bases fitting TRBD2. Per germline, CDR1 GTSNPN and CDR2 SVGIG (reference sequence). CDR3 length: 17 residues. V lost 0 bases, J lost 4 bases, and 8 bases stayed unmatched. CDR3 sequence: CAWSVGLAGGPYNEQFF. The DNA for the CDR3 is TGTGCCTGGAGTGTGGGGTTAGCGGGAGGGCCTTACAATGAGCAGTTCTTC. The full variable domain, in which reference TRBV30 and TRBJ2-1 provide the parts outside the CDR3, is SQTIHQWPATLVQPVGSPLSLECTVEGTSNPNLYWYRQAAGRGLQLLFYSVGIGQISSEVPQNLSASRPQDRQFILSSKKLLLSDSGFYLCAWSVGLAGGPYNEQFFGPGTRLTVL.

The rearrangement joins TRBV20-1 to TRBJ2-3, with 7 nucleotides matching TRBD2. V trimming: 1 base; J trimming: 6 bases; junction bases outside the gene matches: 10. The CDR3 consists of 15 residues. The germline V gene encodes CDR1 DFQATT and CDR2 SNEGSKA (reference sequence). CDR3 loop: CSARGGAGSLDTQYF. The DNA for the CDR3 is TGCAGTGCTAGAGGAGGAGCGGGAAGTCTGGATACGCAGTATTTT.

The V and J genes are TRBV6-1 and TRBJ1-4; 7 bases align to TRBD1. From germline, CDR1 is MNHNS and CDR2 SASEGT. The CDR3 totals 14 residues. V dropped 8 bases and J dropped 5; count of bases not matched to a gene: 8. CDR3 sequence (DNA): TGTGCCAGCGGTATACCGGGACAGAATGAAAAACTGTTTTTT. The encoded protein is CASGIPGQNEKLFF.

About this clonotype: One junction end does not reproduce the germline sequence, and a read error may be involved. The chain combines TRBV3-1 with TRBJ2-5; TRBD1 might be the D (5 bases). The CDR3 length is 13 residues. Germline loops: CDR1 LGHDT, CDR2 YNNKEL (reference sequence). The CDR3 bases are TGTACCAGCAGCCATGGGGCTAGGGAGACCCAGTACTTC. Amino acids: CTSSHGARETQYF.

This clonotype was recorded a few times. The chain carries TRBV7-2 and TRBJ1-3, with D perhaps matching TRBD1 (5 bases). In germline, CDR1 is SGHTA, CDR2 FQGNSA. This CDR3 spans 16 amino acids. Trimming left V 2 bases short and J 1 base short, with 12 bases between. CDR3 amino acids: CASSLRGGLSGNTIYF. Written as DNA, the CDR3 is TGTGCCAGCAGCTTAAGGGGAGGGCTATCTGGAAACACCATATATTTT.

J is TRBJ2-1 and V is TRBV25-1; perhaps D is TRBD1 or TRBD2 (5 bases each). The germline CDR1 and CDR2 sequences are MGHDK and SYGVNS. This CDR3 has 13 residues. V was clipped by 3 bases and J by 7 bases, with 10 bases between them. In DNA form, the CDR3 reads TGTGCCAGCAGTGAGTGGGACGGGAATGAGCAGTTCTTC. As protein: CASSEWDGNEQFF.

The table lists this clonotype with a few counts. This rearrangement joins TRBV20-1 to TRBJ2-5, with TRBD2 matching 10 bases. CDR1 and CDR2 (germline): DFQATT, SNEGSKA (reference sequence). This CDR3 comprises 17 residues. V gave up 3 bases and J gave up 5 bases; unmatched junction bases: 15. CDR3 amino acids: CSARVLKPGLAQETQYF. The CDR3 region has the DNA TGCAGTGCTAGGGTCCTAAAACCGGGACTAGCGCAGGAGACCCAGTACTTC.

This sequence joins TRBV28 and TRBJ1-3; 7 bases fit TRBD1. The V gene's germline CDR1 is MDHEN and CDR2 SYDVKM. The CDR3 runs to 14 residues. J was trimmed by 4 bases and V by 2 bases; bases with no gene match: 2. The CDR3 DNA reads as TGTGCCAGCAGTTTAGACAGGGCCGGAAACACCATATATTTT. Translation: CASSLDRAGNTIYF.